The TCR beta chain described here comes from a study of early T cells in non-severe SARS-CoV-2 infection. Looked up from germline, CDR1 is SQVTM and CDR2 is ANQGSEA. Trimming removed 0 bases from V and 0 bases from J, with 6 bases in between. This CDR3 comprises 14 residues. This clonotype was counted at least ten times. TCRdb re-derived calls from the 5' RACE reads in MiXCR, one entry per CDR3 protein. This table holds tens of thousands of distinct CDR3 sequences, around 6% found once. This clonotype was sampled from an adult who was a healthcare worker with PCR-confirmed SARS-CoV-2 infection or an uninfected control (not recorded which). The source material was whole blood. This chain connects TRBV29-1 to TRBJ1-3; D not certain. As DNA, the CDR3 is TGCAGCGTTGAAGATCGCAGCTCTGGAAACACCATATATTTT. As protein: CSVEDRSSGNTIYF.